A single sample is the source of the 18 T cell receptor beta chains below, sequenced in a study of shared clonotypes between healthy human individuals. Only in-frame clones appear in the TCRdb table, and some are missing; sequencing was by immunoSEQ multiplex PCR. The sample has 750,000 to 1,000,000 clones, more than 85% seen once. The naive CD8 population came from CD45RO-negative cells selected for CCR7, without terminally differentiated effector memory CD45RA+ cells. Sequencing input: naive CD8+ T cells sorted from blood. These receptors all stem from a man between 25 and 39 years old in good health.

The V call is TRBV14, the J call TRBJ2-5; 9 bases agree with TRBD2. The CDR3 runs to 15 residues. Germline V gene sequence: CDR1 SGHDN, CDR2 FVKESK. With 1 base clipped from V and 6 bases from J, the junction kept 6 bases outside the gene matches. The CDR3 is CASSQVPSGIQTQYF. The CDR3 DNA reads TGTGCCAGCAGCCAAGTTCCTAGCGGGATTCAGACCCAGTACTTC.

The rearrangement uses TRBV27 and TRBJ2-1; D gene ambiguous. Germline CDR1 and CDR2: MNHEY and SMNVEV (reference sequence). The length of the CDR3 is 16 residues. The V gene lost 5 bases and the J gene lost 6 bases, with 20 bases spanning the gap. The CDR3 DNA sequence: TGTGCCAGCAGTCGCCGGGTCTGGCAGATTAGCAATGAGCAGTTCTTC. This gives the protein CASSRRVWQISNEQFF.

The rearrangement joins TRBV4-1 to TRBJ2-2, with 8 bases aligning to TRBD2. The germline CDR1 and CDR2 sequences are MGHRA and YSYEKL. The junction had 15 bases not matched to a gene; V was cut back by 4 bases and J by 5 bases. The CDR3 totals 18 residues. The CDR3 DNA follows: TGCGCCAGCAGCCCAGTGGGTAGCGGGACCCGTGGGACCGGGGAGCTGTTTTTT. Translated, it gives CASSPVGSGTRGTGELFF.

V gene TRBV15 combines with J gene TRBJ2-3; D call uncertain. V was cut by 1 base and J by 3 bases, with 5 bases left in between. The CDR3 contains 13 residues. Germline V lookup: CDR1 LNHNV, CDR2 YYDKDF (reference sequence). CDR3 nucleotides: TGTGCCACCAGCAGAGGCTGGACAGATACGCAGTATTTT. Protein sequence: CATSRGWTDTQYF.

The V and J genes are TRBV5-4 and TRBJ1-1; 8 bases fit TRBD1. The CDR3 totals 17 residues. The germline CDR1 and CDR2 sequences are SGHNT and YYREEE (reference sequence). The V gene end was trimmed by 3 bases and the J gene end by 3 bases; junction bases not matched to a gene: 13. CDR3 nucleotides: TGTGCCAGCAGCTACCTTAGGACAGGGAAGTATGACACTGAAGCTTTCTTT. Translating it yields CASSYLRTGKYDTEAFF. Complete variable domain (other parts from reference TRBV5-4 and TRBJ1-1): ETGVTQSPTHLIKTRGQQVTLRCSSQSGHNTVSWYQQALGQGPQFIFQYYREEENGRGNFPPRFSGLQFPNYSSELNVNALELDDSALYLCASSYLRTGKYDTEAFFGQGTRLTVV.

This chain links TRBV28 with TRBJ2-1, with a tentative D call TRBD1 (6 bases). This CDR3 contains 13 residues. The ends were cut back, 3 bases at V and 7 bases at J, with 10 bases in the middle. Per germline, CDR1 MDHEN and CDR2 SYDVKM. This CDR3 reads CASSFGGQNEQFF. CDR3 nucleotides: TGTGCCAGCAGTTTTGGGGGACAAAATGAGCAGTTCTTC.

The chain joins TRBV29-1 to TRBJ2-1; D is undetermined. Germline CDR1 reads SQVTM; CDR2 reads ANQGSEA. The CDR3 totals 14 residues. Trimming stripped 0 bases from V and 0 bases from J, with 6 bases between. CDR3 amino acids: CSVEDRSSYNEQFF. In DNA form, the CDR3 reads TGCAGCGTTGAAGATCGGAGCTCCTACAATGAGCAGTTCTTC.

V usage is TRBV6-5 and J usage is TRBJ2-7, with D possibly TRBD2 on 5 matching bases. V was cut by 0 bases and J by 0 bases, with 9 bases left in between. There are 15 residues in the CDR3. Germline V gene lookup returns CDR1 MNHEY and CDR2 SVGAGI. The CDR3 DNA sequence: TGTGCCAGCAGTTACTCTAGCGAGAGCTCCTACGAGCAGTACTTC. Translating gives CASSYSSESSYEQYF.

The table lists this clone with a count of one. The V call is TRBV4-1, the J call TRBJ1-3; D might be TRBD1 (6 bases). V shed 0 bases and J shed 1 base, with 16 bases lying between them. The germline V gene has CDR1 MGHRA and CDR2 YSYEKL. The CDR3 length is 18 residues. CDR3 in amino acids: CASSQEWTADESGNTIYF. The CDR3 region has the DNA TGCGCCAGCAGCCAAGAGTGGACAGCCGACGAATCTGGAAACACCATATATTTT.

The chain carries TRBV7-6 and TRBJ2-7, with 12 nucleotides matching TRBD2. In germline, CDR1 is SGHVS, CDR2 FNYEAQ. The V gene end was trimmed by 5 bases and the J gene end by 4 bases; junction bases not matched to a gene: 9. The CDR3 has 16 amino acids. The CDR3 region has the DNA TGTGCCAGCAGCCCAAGCCTAGCGGGAGGGGGTTACGAGCAGTACTTC. Residues: CASSPSLAGGGYEQYF.

This clone has just one count. The CDR3 DNA reads TGTGCCAGCAGTGATGGACCTTACGGGACAGTCAAGTACGAGCAGTACTTC. Translated, it gives CASSDGPYGTVKYEQYF. The V call is TRBV6-1, the J call TRBJ2-7; 7 bases are a match to TRBD1. Losses at the gene ends were 3 bases for V and 4 bases for J; bases not matched to a gene: 15. CDR1 and CDR2 (germline): MNHNS, SASEGT. The CDR3 sequence is 17 residues long.

The chain combines TRBV2 with TRBJ1-1; TRBD1 aligns across 7 bases. This CDR3 spans 11 amino acids. The junction had 7 bases not matched to a gene; V was cut back by 8 bases and J by 10 bases. Germline assignment: CDR1 SNHLY and CDR2 FYNNEI. The CDR3: CASLLRQGAFF. As DNA, the CDR3 is TGTGCCAGCTTGTTAAGACAGGGAGCTTTCTTT.

The rearrangement joins TRBV28 to TRBJ2-5; 11 nucleotides agree with TRBD1. Looked up from germline, CDR1 is MDHEN and CDR2 is SYDVKM. The CDR3 runs 15 residues. J gave up 2 bases and V 5 bases, and 4 bases lay outside the gene matches. CDR3 residues: CASSHRDRGQETQYF. In DNA, the CDR3 is TGTGCCAGCAGTCATCGGGACAGGGGGCAAGAGACCCAGTACTTC.

The V and J genes are TRBV27 and TRBJ2-1; 7 nucleotides match TRBD1. This CDR3 contains 15 residues. Germline V gene lookup returns CDR1 MNHEY and CDR2 SMNVEV (reference sequence). Trimming removed 0 bases from V and 6 bases from J; junction bases left unmatched: 5. The CDR3 DNA reads TGTGCCAGCAGTTTATCGACAGGGCTCTTCAATGAGCAGTTCTTC. Amino acid sequence: CASSLSTGLFNEQFF.

On this clone: Other DNA sequences in the sample encode the same CDR3. The rearrangement joins TRBV27 to TRBJ2-1; weak D call: TRBD1 (6 bases). The V end was cut by 6 bases, the J end by 2 bases, with 11 bases between. In germline, CDR1 is MNHEY, CDR2 SMNVEV (reference sequence). The CDR3 has 14 amino acids. The DNA for the CDR3 is TGTGCCAGCAGCCTCAGGGGCACCTACAATGAGCAGTTCTTC. Protein: CASSLRGTYNEQFF.

J is TRBJ2-1 and V is TRBV7-9; 7 bases agree with TRBD2. This CDR3 contains 13 residues. V gave up 5 bases and J gave up 7 bases; unmatched junction bases: 5. CDR1 SEHNR and CDR2 FQNEAQ come from the germline V gene (reference sequence). The CDR3 region is CASSVPAGNEQFF. CDR3 in DNA: TGTGCCAGCAGCGTCCCAGCGGGAAATGAGCAGTTCTTC.

This clone is a singleton in its sample. The rearrangement links TRBV29-1 to TRBJ2-7, with TRBD2 matching 12 bases. CDR3 size: 14 residues. Germline V gives CDR1 SQVTM, CDR2 ANQGSEA. Trimming cost V 3 bases and J 3 bases; bases outside gene matches: 3. This chain's CDR3 is CSVETTSGSYEQYF. DNA of the CDR3: TGCAGCGTTGAGACGACTAGCGGGAGCTACGAGCAGTACTTC.

The chain has TRBV11-1 and TRBJ2-7; D is possibly TRBD1 or TRBD2 (5 bases each). The length of the CDR3 is 13 residues. Trimming removed 4 bases at V and 4 bases at J, with 11 bases between. Germline V CDR1 and CDR2: SGHAT, FQDESV (reference sequence). In nucleotides, the CDR3 is TGTGCCAGCAGCTCGGGGACGGCTTACGAGCAGTACTTC. This codes for CASSSGTAYEQYF.